This TCR beta chain was sequenced for a study of shared clonotypes between healthy human individuals. Study in general: The cohort comprised a couple of women and a few men. Their ages spanned 18 to 49 years.

In the naive CD8 group, cells lacked CD45RO and were positively selected for CCR7, so terminally differentiated effector memory CD45RA+ cells were left out. Each sorted subset replicate got 200 ng genomic DNA, 25,000 to 35,000 genomes. Assay used: immunoSEQ multiplex PCR; TCRdb lists only in-frame clones, some missing. The data contain roughly 810,000 clones, 96% of them singletons. Germline V lookup: CDR1 LNHDA, CDR2 SQIVND (reference sequence). With V trimmed by 3 bases and J by 9 bases, 4 bases remained unmatched. The length of the CDR3 is 13 residues. The chain has TRBV19 and TRBJ2-1; 8 bases agree with TRBD1. The receptor comes from a man younger than 40 in good health. Material for sequencing was naive CD8+ T cells sorted from blood. CDR3 sequence reads: CASSIGQGGEQFF. In DNA, the CDR3 is TGTGCCAGTAGTATTGGACAGGGCGGTGAGCAGTTCTTC.